Below are 7 T cell receptor beta chains sequenced from a single sample in a study of blood T cell repertoires in COVID-19. The table came from immunoSEQ multiplex PCR; TCRdb's copy has only in-frame clones and leaves some out. The sample lists 100,000 or so clones, around 66% occurring once. Sequenced material: peripheral blood. The receptors were sampled from a man of 80 years or more with acute or convalescent COVID-19.

The chain links TRBV28 to TRBJ2-3; TRBD1 agrees at 9 bases. The germline CDR1 and CDR2 sequences are MDHEN and SYDVKM. The CDR3 spans 15 residues. V lost 2 bases and J lost 3; bases outside the gene matches: 3. DNA for the CDR3: TGTGCCAGCAGTTTAGAGACAGGGGGAACAGATACGCAGTATTTT. Amino acids: CASSLETGGTDTQYF.

The V and J genes are TRBV7-9 and TRBJ2-1; TRBD1 matches 9 bases. Germline assignment: CDR1 SEHNR and CDR2 FQNEAQ (reference sequence). The CDR3 contains 15 residues. V trimming: 4 bases; J trimming: 4 bases; junction bases outside the gene matches: 5. This CDR3 is CASSSGQGKYNEQFF. The CDR3 DNA is TGTGCCAGCAGCTCGGGACAGGGAAAATACAATGAGCAGTTCTTC. The variable domain in full, completed from reference TRBV7-9 and TRBJ2-1, reads DTGVSQNPRHKITKRGQNVTFRCDPISEHNRLYWYRQTLGQGPEFLTYFQNEAQLEKSRLLSDRFSAERPKGSFSTLEIQRTEQGDSAMYLCASSSGQGKYNEQFFGPGTRLTVL.

This clone showed up many times. The rearrangement links TRBV19 to TRBJ2-6; D is ambiguous. CDR1 LNHDA and CDR2 SQIVND come from the germline V gene (reference sequence). This CDR3 is built from 15 residues. Trimming shortened V by 7 bases and J by 0 bases, and 10 bases separated the two germline ends. The CDR3 is CASKQDNSGANVLTF. DNA for the CDR3: TGTGCCAGTAAGCAGGATAACTCTGGGGCCAACGTCCTGACTTTC.

CDR3 in amino acids: CAWSVHGFEQYF. The CDR3 DNA reads as TGTGCCTGGAGTGTACATGGCTTCGAGCAGTACTTC. The gene calls are TRBV30 and TRBJ2-7; unclear D gene. Germline V gene data show CDR1 as GTSNPN and CDR2 as SVGIG (reference sequence). CDR3 size: 12 residues. V lost 0 bases, J lost 6 bases, and 9 bases lay in between.

This clone showed up just once. V and J are TRBV2 and TRBJ2-1; 8 nucleotides align to TRBD1. The CDR3 runs 13 residues. V lost 6 bases to trimming and J lost 7 bases; unmatched junction nucleotides: 5. In germline, CDR1 is SNHLY, CDR2 FYNNEI. The CDR3 DNA reads TGTGCCAGCAGGTCAGGGGGCTGGAATGAGCAGTTCTTC. Translated: CASRSGGWNEQFF.

In the case of this clone: Other DNA variants within this sample encode the same CDR3. This chain links TRBV9 with TRBJ1-2, with TRBD1 identical over 7 bases. The CDR3 is made up of 13 amino acids. The ends lost 4 bases at V and 2 bases at J; junction bases unmatched: 2. Germline CDR1 and CDR2: SGDLS and YYNGEE. In DNA form, the CDR3 reads TGTGCCAGCAGCCGGGACAGCAACTATGGCTACACCTTC. It codes for CASSRDSNYGYTF.

V is TRBV6-5 and J is TRBJ2-2; a possible D gene is TRBD1 (6 bases). With 8 bases removed from V and 5 bases from J, the gap between germline ends came to 15 bases. CDR1 and CDR2 (germline): MNHEY, SVGAGI. The CDR3 is 14 amino acids. The CDR3 here is CASRTEDRTGELFF. CDR3 DNA sequence: TGTGCCAGCCGGACAGAGGATAGAACCGGGGAGCTGTTTTTT.